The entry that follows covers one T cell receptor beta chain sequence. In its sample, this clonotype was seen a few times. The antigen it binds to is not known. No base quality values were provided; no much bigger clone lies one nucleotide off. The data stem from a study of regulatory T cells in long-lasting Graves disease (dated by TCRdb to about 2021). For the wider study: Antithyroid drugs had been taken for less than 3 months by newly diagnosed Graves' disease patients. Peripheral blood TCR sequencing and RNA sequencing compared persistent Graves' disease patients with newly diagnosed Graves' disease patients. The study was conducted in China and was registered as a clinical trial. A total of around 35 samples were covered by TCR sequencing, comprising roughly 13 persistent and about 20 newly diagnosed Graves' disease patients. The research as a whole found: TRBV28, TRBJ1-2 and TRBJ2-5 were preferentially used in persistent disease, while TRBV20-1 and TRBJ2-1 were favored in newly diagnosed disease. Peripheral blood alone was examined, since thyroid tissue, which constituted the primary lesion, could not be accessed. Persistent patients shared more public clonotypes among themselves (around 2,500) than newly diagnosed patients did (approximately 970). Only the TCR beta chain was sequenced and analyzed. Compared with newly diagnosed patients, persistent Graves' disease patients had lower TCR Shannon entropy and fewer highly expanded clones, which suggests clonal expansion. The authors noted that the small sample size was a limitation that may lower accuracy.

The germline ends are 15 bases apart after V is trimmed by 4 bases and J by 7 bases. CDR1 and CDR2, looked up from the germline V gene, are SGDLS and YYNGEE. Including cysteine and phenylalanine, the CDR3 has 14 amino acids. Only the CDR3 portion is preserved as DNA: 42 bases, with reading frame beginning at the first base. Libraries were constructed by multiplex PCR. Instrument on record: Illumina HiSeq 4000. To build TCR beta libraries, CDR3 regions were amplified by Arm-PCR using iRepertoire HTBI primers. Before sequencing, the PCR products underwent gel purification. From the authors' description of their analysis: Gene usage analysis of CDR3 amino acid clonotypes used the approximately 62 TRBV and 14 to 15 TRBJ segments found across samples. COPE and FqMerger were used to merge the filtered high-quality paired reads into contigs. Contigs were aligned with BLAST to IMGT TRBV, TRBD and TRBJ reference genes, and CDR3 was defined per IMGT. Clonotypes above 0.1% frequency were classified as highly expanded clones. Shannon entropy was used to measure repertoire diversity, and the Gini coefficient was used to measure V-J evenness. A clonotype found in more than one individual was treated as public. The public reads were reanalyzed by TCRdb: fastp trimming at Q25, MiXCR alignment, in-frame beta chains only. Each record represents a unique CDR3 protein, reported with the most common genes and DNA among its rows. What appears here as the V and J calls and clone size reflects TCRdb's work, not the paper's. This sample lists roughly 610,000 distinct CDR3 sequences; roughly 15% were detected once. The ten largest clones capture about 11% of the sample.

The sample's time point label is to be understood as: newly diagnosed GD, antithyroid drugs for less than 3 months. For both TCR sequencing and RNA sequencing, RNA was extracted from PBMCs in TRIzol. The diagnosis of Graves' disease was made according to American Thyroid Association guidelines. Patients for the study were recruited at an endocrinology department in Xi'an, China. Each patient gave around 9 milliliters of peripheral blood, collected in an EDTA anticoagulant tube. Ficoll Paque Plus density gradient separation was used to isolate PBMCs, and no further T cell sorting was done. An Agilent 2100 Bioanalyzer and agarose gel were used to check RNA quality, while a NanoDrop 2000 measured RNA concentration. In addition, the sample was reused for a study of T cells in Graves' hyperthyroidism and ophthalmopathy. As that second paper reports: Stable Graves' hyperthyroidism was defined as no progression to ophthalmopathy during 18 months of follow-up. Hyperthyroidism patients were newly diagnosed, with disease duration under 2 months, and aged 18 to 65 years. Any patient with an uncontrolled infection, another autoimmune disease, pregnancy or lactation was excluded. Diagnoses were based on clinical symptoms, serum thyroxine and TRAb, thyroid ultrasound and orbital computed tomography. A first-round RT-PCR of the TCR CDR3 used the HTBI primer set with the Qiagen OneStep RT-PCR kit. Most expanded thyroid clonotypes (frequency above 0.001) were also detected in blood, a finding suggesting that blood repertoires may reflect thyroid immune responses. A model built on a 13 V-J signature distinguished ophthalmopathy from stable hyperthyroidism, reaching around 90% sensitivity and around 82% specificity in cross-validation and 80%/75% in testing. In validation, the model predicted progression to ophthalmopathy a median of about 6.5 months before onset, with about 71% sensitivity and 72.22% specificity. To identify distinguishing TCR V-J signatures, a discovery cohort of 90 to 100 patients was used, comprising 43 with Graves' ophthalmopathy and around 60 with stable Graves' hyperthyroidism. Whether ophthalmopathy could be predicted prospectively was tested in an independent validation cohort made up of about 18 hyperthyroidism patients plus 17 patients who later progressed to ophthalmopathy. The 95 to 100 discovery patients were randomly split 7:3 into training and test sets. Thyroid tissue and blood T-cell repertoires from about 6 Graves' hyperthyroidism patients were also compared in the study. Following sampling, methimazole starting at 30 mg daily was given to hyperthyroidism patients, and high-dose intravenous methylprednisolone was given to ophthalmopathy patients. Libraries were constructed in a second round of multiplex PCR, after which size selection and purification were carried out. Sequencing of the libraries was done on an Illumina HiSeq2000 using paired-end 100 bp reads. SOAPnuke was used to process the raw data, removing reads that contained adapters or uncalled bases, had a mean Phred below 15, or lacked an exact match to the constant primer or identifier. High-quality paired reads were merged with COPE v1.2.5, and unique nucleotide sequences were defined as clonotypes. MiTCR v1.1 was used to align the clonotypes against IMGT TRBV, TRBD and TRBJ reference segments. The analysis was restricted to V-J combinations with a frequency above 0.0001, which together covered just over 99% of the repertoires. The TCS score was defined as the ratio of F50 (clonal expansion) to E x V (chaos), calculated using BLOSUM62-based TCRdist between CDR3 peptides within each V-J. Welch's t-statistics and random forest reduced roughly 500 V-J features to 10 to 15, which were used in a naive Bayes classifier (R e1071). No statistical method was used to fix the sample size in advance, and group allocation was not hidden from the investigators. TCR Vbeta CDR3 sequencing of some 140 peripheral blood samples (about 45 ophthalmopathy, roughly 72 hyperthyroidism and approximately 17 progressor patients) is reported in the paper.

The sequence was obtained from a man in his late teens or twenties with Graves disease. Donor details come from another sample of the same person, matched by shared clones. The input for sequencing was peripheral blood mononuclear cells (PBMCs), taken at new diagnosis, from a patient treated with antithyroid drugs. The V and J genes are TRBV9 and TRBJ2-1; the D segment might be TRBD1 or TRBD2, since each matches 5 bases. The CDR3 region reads CASSPGPHENEQFF. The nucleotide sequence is TGTGCCAGCAGCCCGGGACCCCACGAGAATGAGCAGTTCTTC.